The rows below give T cell receptor beta chains drawn from one sample of a study of shared clonotypes between healthy human individuals. Clones were read by immunoSEQ multiplex PCR, and TCRdb kept only the in-frame ones, dropping some. The sample yields millions of clones, more than 85% seen once. The sample taken for sequencing was naive CD8+ T cells from PBMCs. Receptors were obtained from a man between 18 and 29 years old in good health. Some clones in this sample may be carry-over from other donors' samples. Each CDR3 is given with its conserved first and last residue. Fields, in order: J gene, V gene, CDR3 length, CDR3 protein.

>TRBJ2-7|TRBV4-1|17
CASSQVVSSGIGYEQYF
>TRBJ2-1|TRBV4-1|15
CASSQDLGTGNEQFF
>TRBJ2-7|TRBV9|11
CASSAGSEQYF
>TRBJ2-7|TRBV9|15
CASSAGTSGTYEQYF
>TRBJ2-1|TRBV29-1|15
CSVASRGSSYNEQFF
>TRBJ1-1|TRBV27|13
CASSLSRATEAFF
>TRBJ2-7|TRBV21-1|17
CASSKGGWGRVIHEQYF
>TRBJ2-1|TRBV5-1|15
CASSLVGLGSDEQFF
>TRBJ1-4|TRBV7-9|12
CAIRERTEKLFF
>TRBJ2-1|TRBV27|13
CASSYGGYNEQFF
>TRBJ1-1|TRBV19|11
CASSNGLEAFF
>TRBJ1-5|TRBV19|14
CASSMADSNQPQHF
>TRBJ1-4|TRBV9|14
CASSAGTADEKLFF
>TRBJ1-5|TRBV5-4|15
CASSPDRGLGQPQHF
>TRBJ2-1|TRBV9|14
CASNEISSYNEQFF
>TRBJ2-1|TRBV2|14
CASSEAGRTNEQFF
>TRBJ1-1|TRBV6-6|14
CASSPREGADEAFF
>TRBJ1-2|TRBV19|11
CASSVGFGYTF
>TRBJ2-1|TRBV5-6|13
CASSLQGMGEQFF
>TRBJ2-7|TRBV15|15
CATTPGKEQGYEQYF
>TRBJ1-2|TRBV28|13
CASRGKRQEFTFF
>TRBJ1-4|TRBV5-6|15
CASSLAGGLREKLFF
>TRBJ1-2|TRBV7-9|15
CASSLALGRDYGYTF
>TRBJ2-1|TRBV7-8|14
CASSSGGSYNEQFF
>TRBJ2-2|TRBV11-2|13
CASSLVFTGELFF
>TRBJ1-5|TRBV9|14
CASSAGGVNQPQHF
>TRBJ2-7|TRBV5-1|16
CASTSDRDRGMHEQYF